The 30 T cell receptor beta chains in this list originate from one sample, sequenced in a study of shared clonotypes between healthy human individuals. Sequencing was performed with immunoSEQ multiplex PCR; in TCRdb, only in-frame clones are kept and a portion is missing. The sample shows roughly 1,100,000 clones, 70% to 80% of them seen only once. The sequencing sample was made of memory CD4+ T cells sorted from blood. Subset: CD45RA-negative fraction. All receptors come from a man aged 18 to 29 in good health.

This chain uses TRBV4-1 with TRBJ2-7; 7 positions agree with TRBD1. The CDR3 is made up of 16 amino acids. V shed 1 base and J 3 bases; nucleotides not matched to a gene: 9. Germline V gene sequence: CDR1 MGHRA, CDR2 YSYEKL. CDR3: CASSQAPGTDLYEQYF. The DNA of the CDR3 is TGCGCCAGCAGCCAAGCCCCCGGGACAGACCTCTACGAGCAGTACTTC.

V usage is TRBV7-9 and J usage is TRBJ2-7; weak D call: TRBD2 (5 bases). Trimming cost V 5 bases and J 4 bases, with 12 bases left between them. The CDR3 has 13 amino acids. Germline assignment: CDR1 SEHNR and CDR2 FQNEAQ (reference sequence). CDR3 protein: CASSIGVPYEQYF. CDR3 coding DNA: TGTGCCAGCAGCATCGGGGTTCCATACGAGCAGTACTTC.

V gene TRBV27 combines with J gene TRBJ2-2; 9 bases agree with TRBD2. CDR3 length: 16 amino acids. The junction had 7 bases not matched to a gene; V was cut back by 2 bases and J by 6 bases. Germline V gene sequence: CDR1 MNHEY, CDR2 SMNVEV (reference sequence). The CDR3 sequence: CASSLPRTSVPGELFF. As DNA, the CDR3 is TGTGCCAGCAGTTTACCCAGGACTAGCGTCCCCGGGGAGCTGTTTTTT.

The V and J genes are TRBV2 and TRBJ1-6; no reliable D call. The germline CDR1 and CDR2 sequences are SNHLY and FYNNEI. V lost 2 bases and J lost 16, with 9 bases in between. The CDR3 spans 11 residues. CDR3 nucleotide sequence: TGTGCCAGCAGTGAAATGGGCGTACTCCACTTT. Amino acid sequence: CASSEMGVLHF.

This sequence joins TRBV7-8 and TRBJ2-7; the D gene is possibly TRBD1 (6 bases). The V end was cut by 2 bases, the J end by 7 bases, with 18 bases between. Germline V CDR1 and CDR2: SGHVS, FQNEAQ. This CDR3 has 15 residues. In DNA, the CDR3 is TGTGCCAGCAGCTTAAGAGACAGGTTTCTGGAGGAGCAGTACTTC. Its translation is CASSLRDRFLEEQYF.

Only a few counts were recorded for this clone. The chain couples TRBV7-9 to TRBJ2-5; D is undetermined. Germline loops: CDR1 SEHNR, CDR2 FQNEAQ (reference sequence). V dropped 5 bases and J dropped 4 bases, with 8 bases sitting between them. This CDR3 contains 12 residues. As DNA, the CDR3 is TGTGCCAGCAGCCCCTCAACAGAGACCCAGTACTTC. Translating it yields CASSPSTETQYF.

V and J are TRBV7-9 and TRBJ1-6; 7 nucleotides align to TRBD1. Germline CDR1 and CDR2: SEHNR and FQNEAQ (reference sequence). V gave up 0 bases and J gave up 8 bases; unmatched junction bases: 10. The length of the CDR3 is 17 residues. The CDR3 nucleotides read TGTGCCAGCAGCTTAGCTCTTTTAGGGACAGTGTATTCACCCCTCCACTTT. It encodes CASSLALLGTVYSPLHF.

J is TRBJ2-7 and V is TRBV11-2; 8 bases line up with TRBD1. The CDR3 loop spans 13 amino acids. The ends lost 3 bases at V and 6 bases at J; junction bases unmatched: 4. Germline values: CDR1 SGHAT, CDR2 FQNNGV. The CDR3 region has the DNA TGTGCCAGCAGCTTTGTCGACAGGGGCGAGCAGTACTTC. Its translation is CASSFVDRGEQYF.

The chain uses TRBV5-1 and TRBJ2-1; 12 nucleotides align to TRBD2. The germline CDR1 and CDR2 sequences are SGHRS and YFSETQ. The CDR3 extends over 16 amino acids. The trim removed 2 bases at V and 5 bases at J, leaving 5 bases unmatched. CDR3 nucleotides: TGCGCCAGCAGCTTAACTAGCGGGGGGCACCACAATGAGCAGTTCTTC. Its protein product is CASSLTSGGHHNEQFF. Based on the CDR3 plus reference TRBV5-1 and TRBJ2-1, the full variable domain is KAGVTQTPRYLIKTRGQQVTLSCSPISGHRSVSWYQQTPGQGLQFLFEYFSETQRNKGNFPGRFSGRQFSNSRSEMNVSTLELGDSALYLCASSLTSGGHHNEQFFGPGTRLTVL.

As to this clone: Other DNA sequences in the sample encode the same CDR3. The V gene is TRBV2, the J gene TRBJ2-7; 10 nucleotides agree with TRBD1. V lost 3 bases to trimming and J lost 1 base; unmatched junction nucleotides: 0. Germline CDR1 is SNHLY and CDR2 is FYNNEI. CDR3 length: 14 amino acids. The CDR3 coding sequence is TGTGCCAGCAGTGAGGGACAGGGGTCCTACGAGCAGTACTTC. It yields the protein CASSEGQGSYEQYF.

This sequence joins TRBV27 and TRBJ1-2, with no clear D. Germline V gives CDR1 MNHEY, CDR2 SMNVEV (reference sequence). The CDR3 is 15 residues long. V shed 10 bases and J shed 6 bases, with 24 bases lying between them. The CDR3 nucleotides read TGTGCCATCACCTTTAACCGATCAGGAATTCATGGCTACACCTTC. It codes for CAITFNRSGIHGYTF.

The chain recombines TRBV28 with TRBJ1-2; D not resolved. CDR3 length: 13 amino acids. V was clipped by 5 bases and J by 0 bases, with 7 bases between them. Germline CDR1 MDHEN, CDR2 SYDVKM. The CDR3 is CASSPLANYGYTF. The DNA for the CDR3 is TGTGCCAGCAGTCCCCTGGCTAACTATGGCTACACCTTC.

This clone was counted between two and nine times. The chain links TRBV12-5 to TRBJ2-2, with TRBD1 matching over 8 bases. Trimming removed 6 bases from V and 5 bases from J; junction bases left unmatched: 5. CDR3 length: 14 residues. Germline assignment: CDR1 LGHNT and CDR2 FRNRAP. The CDR3 spells CASGEDRATGELFF. CDR3 DNA: TGTGCTAGTGGCGAGGACAGGGCGACCGGGGAGCTGTTTTTT.

The V call is TRBV7-2, the J call TRBJ1-1; D gene unclear. The CDR3 covers 13 residues. The ends were cut back, 3 bases at V and 5 bases at J, with 10 bases in the middle. CDR1 is SGHTA and CDR2 is FQGNSA in the germline V gene. CDR3 in DNA: TGTGCCAGCAGCTTTTACGTTGGGACTGAAGCTTTCTTT. As protein: CASSFYVGTEAFF.

This sequence joins TRBV5-6 and TRBJ2-4; D unclear. This CDR3 region has 16 residues. V lost 3 bases and J 6 bases, leaving 19 bases between the germline ends. Germline V CDR1 and CDR2: SGHDT, YYEEEE. The CDR3 here is CASSSTDASSLNIQYF. In DNA, the CDR3 is TGTGCCAGCAGCTCAACAGACGCAAGTAGCCTAAACATTCAGTACTTC.

This chain joins TRBV5-1 and TRBJ2-5; TRBD2 might be the D (7 bases). V was cut by 1 base and J by 4 bases, with 14 bases left in between. The CDR3 is 15 amino acids. CDR1 and CDR2 from the germline V gene are SGHRS and YFSETQ. CDR3 coding DNA: TGCGCCAGCAGCTTGACGGGGGGCAAAGGAGAGACCCAGTACTTC. As protein: CASSLTGGKGETQYF.

The chain links TRBV10-3 to TRBJ2-1; D may be TRBD1 or TRBD2 (5 bases each). Looked up from germline, CDR1 is ENHRY and CDR2 is SYGVKD. CDR3 length equals 11 residues. V was clipped by 7 bases and J by 9 bases, with 10 bases between them. The CDR3, as DNA: TGTGCCATCAACTATGGGGGTGAGCAGTTCTTC. Translating gives CAINYGGEQFF.

The chain employs TRBV10-3 and TRBJ1-2; 9 bases map to TRBD1. V gave up 10 bases and J gave up 6 bases; unmatched junction bases: 12. The CDR3 is 14 amino acids. Germline V gene sequence: CDR1 ENHRY, CDR2 SYGVKD. The DNA for the CDR3 is TGTGCCACTACCAATCCGACAGGGGGACATGGCTACACCTTC. Amino acid sequence: CATTNPTGGHGYTF.

CDR3 protein: CASSWDSNQPQHF. The CDR3 coding sequence is TGTGCCAGCAGTTGGGACAGTAATCAGCCCCAGCATTTT. V gene TRBV2 combines with J gene TRBJ1-5; 7 positions agree with TRBD1. Germline-derived CDR1 and CDR2 are SNHLY and FYNNEI. The CDR3 contains 13 residues. V was pared by 5 bases and J by 4 bases, with 2 bases of the junction left unmatched.

This chain connects TRBV19 to TRBJ2-1; tentative D call: TRBD1 (6 bases). V dropped 7 bases and J dropped 0 bases, with 16 bases sitting between them. This CDR3 region has 16 residues. Germline assignment: CDR1 LNHDA and CDR2 SQIVND (reference sequence). The CDR3 DNA reads TGTGCCAGTACTAAGCAGGGGATCGGCTCCTACAATGAGCAGTTCTTC. This sequence encodes CASTKQGIGSYNEQFF.

The chain couples TRBV28 to TRBJ2-4, with D possibly TRBD1 on 5 matching bases. The CDR3 is 14 amino acids. The V end was cut by 5 bases, the J end by 0 bases, with 8 bases between. Germline CDR1 MDHEN, CDR2 SYDVKM. Here the CDR3 DNA reads TGTGCCAGCAGTCGACAGTCAGCCAAAAACATTCAGTACTTC. Translation: CASSRQSAKNIQYF.

J is TRBJ1-2 and V is TRBV30; 8 bases map to TRBD1. Germline lookup yields CDR1 GTSNPN and CDR2 SVGIG (reference sequence). V lost 5 bases, J lost 4 bases, and 3 bases stayed unmatched. This CDR3 comprises 12 residues. CDR3 DNA sequence: TGTGCCTGGGCAGGGGGCAGCTATGGCTACACCTTC. Protein: CAWAGGSYGYTF.

V and J are TRBV5-1 and TRBJ2-5; 12 nucleotides agree with TRBD2. CDR3 length equals 16 residues. V gave up 4 bases and J gave up 2 bases; unmatched junction bases: 6. Looked up from germline, CDR1 is SGHRS and CDR2 is YFSETQ. The CDR3: CASSPGTSGWQETQYF. CDR3 in DNA: TGCGCCAGCAGCCCCGGGACTAGCGGGTGGCAAGAGACCCAGTACTTC. Variable domain in full (rest from reference TRBV5-1 and TRBJ2-5): KAGVTQTPRYLIKTRGQQVTLSCSPISGHRSVSWYQQTPGQGLQFLFEYFSETQRNKGNFPGRFSGRQFSNSRSEMNVSTLELGDSALYLCASSPGTSGWQETQYFGPGTRLLVL.

The chain has TRBV7-2 and TRBJ1-1; D may be TRBD1 (5 bases). Per the germline V gene, CDR1 is SGHTA and CDR2 is FQGNSA. The CDR3 covers 13 residues. V lost 5 bases and J 5 bases, leaving 12 bases between the germline ends. This CDR3 is CASSKEGVTEAFF. For the CDR3, the DNA is TGTGCCAGCAGCAAGGAAGGGGTTACTGAAGCTTTCTTT.

This clone was seen a handful of times. The rearrangement links TRBV4-3 to TRBJ2-1; unclear D gene. CDR1 is LGHNA, CDR2 YSLEER, per germline. V lost 0 bases and J lost 6, with 3 bases in between. The CDR3 extends over 12 amino acids. Here the CDR3 reads CASSQEGNEQFF. CDR3 DNA: TGCGCCAGCAGCCAAGAGGGCAATGAGCAGTTCTTC.

Turning to this clone: At one end, the junction sequence differs from germline, possibly due to a read error. The chain joins TRBV6-5 to TRBJ1-2; D gene unclear. The germline V gene has CDR1 MNHEY and CDR2 SVGAGI. The CDR3 extends over 11 amino acids. Here the CDR3 reads CASSALGPTLF. The DNA of the CDR3 is TGTGCCAGCAGTGCTTTGGGTCCTACCTTATTC.

The chain combines TRBV19 with TRBJ1-1; tentative D call: TRBD1 (5 bases). Germline-derived CDR1 and CDR2 are LNHDA and SQIVND (reference sequence). The CDR3 extends over 14 amino acids. V gave up 5 bases and J gave up 4 bases, with 14 bases separating them. The CDR3 DNA reads TGTGCCAGTAGTCTAGGAATGGGGGGCACTGAAGCTTTCTTT. Translation: CASSLGMGGTEAFF.

This clone is a singleton in its sample. V and J are TRBV7-2 and TRBJ2-3; 10 nucleotides align to TRBD2. Germline loops: CDR1 SGHTA, CDR2 FQGNSA. There are 15 residues in the CDR3. The junction had 8 bases not matched to a gene; V was cut back by 5 bases and J by 6 bases. The CDR3 coding sequence is TGTGCCAGCAGCGCTAGCGGGAGCCAGGGGGATACGCAGTATTTT. Translation: CASSASGSQGDTQYF. Based on the CDR3 plus reference TRBV7-2 and TRBJ2-3, the full variable domain is GAGVSQSPSNKVTEKGKDVELRCDPISGHTALYWYRQSLGQGLEFLIYFQGNSAPDKSGLPSDRFSAERTGGSVSTLTIQRTQQEDSAVYLCASSASGSQGDTQYFGPGTRLTVL.

DNA of the CDR3: TGTGCCACCCACACCGGGGTATTAAATTCACCCCTCCACTTT. It yields the protein CATHTGVLNSPLHF. The chain links TRBV10-3 to TRBJ1-6; unclear D gene. The V end was cut by 10 bases, the J end by 7 bases, with 17 bases between. CDR1 is ENHRY, CDR2 SYGVKD, per germline. The CDR3 is 14 amino acids.

The rearrangement joins TRBV5-1 to TRBJ2-3; 7 bases are shared with TRBD2. The ends lost 0 bases at V and 6 bases at J; junction bases unmatched: 4. Germline V gene lookup returns CDR1 SGHRS and CDR2 YFSETQ. This CDR3 contains 14 residues. CDR3 DNA sequence: TGCGCCAGCAGCTTGGTTGTGCGGGGGGATACGCAGTATTTT. Residues: CASSLVVRGDTQYF.